This record looks at one TCR beta chain sequence and its context. CDR3 length equals 15 residues. Germline V gene sequence: CDR1 MGHRA, CDR2 YSYEKL. V trimming: 0 bases; J trimming: 6 bases; junction bases outside the gene matches: 6. The data stem from a study of blood T cell repertoires in COVID-19. As for the study in general: COVID-19 samples from acute and convalescent phases originated in the United States, Italy and Spain.

The assay was immunoSEQ multiplex PCR, and TCRdb's table has in-frame clones only and misses some. The sample consists of some 250,000 clones, 81% of them appearing once. Sequencing used peripheral blood. The receptor was derived from a woman at least 80 years old with acute or convalescent COVID-19. J is TRBJ2-3 and V is TRBV4-1, with 7 bases that match TRBD2. CDR3 in amino acids: CASSQEKRGWDTQYF. DNA for the CDR3: TGCGCCAGCAGCCAAGAGAAGCGGGGTTGGGATACGCAGTATTTT.